This T cell receptor beta chain is drawn from a study of blood T cells in healthy people across ages (dated by TCRdb to the mid-2010s). With regard to the full study: In model experiments, template switching captured roughly one uniquely barcoded TCR beta cDNA molecule for every two T cells. To track age-related changes in TCR beta repertoire diversity, the study relied on deep sequencing normalized with unique cDNA molecular identifiers. Donors were grouped into four age groups: young (average approximately 16 years), middle-aged (roughly 37), aged (about 60) and long-lived (about 82). The study analyzed two additional independent replicas of 1 million unique cDNA reads from the same blood draw for two donors, one aged 18 to 29 and one aged 80 or older.

The approximately 39 donors, aged about 6 to 95 years, were systemically healthy Caucasian individuals from Russia. Each donor gave ten milliliters of peripheral blood, drawn into EDTA-treated Vacutainer tubes. Ficoll-Paque density-gradient centrifugation was used to isolate PBMCs, with at least 6.5 million per sample. Total RNA, at least 6 micrograms per sample, was extracted from PBMCs with Trizol reagent. For every donor, an aliquot of PBMCs went through flow cytometry to measure the percentages of naive CD45RAhigh/CD27high T cells. As concerns this clonotype: The antigen this receptor binds is unknown. Base qualities are missing; no much larger clone stands one base away.

Receptors were amplified or captured by 5' RACE. Sequencing instrument: Illumina HiSeq 2500. A second roughly 6 to 11 cycle PCR used a sample-barcoded 5' primer and a J-beta primer mix. Each TCR beta cDNA molecule received a unique molecular identifier from a template-switch 5' adaptor carrying 12 random nucleotides. At least 2.5 million CDR3-containing paired-end reads were obtained from each sample. First-strand cDNA synthesis was performed from all RNA using the Mint cDNA synthesis kit, with priming by a TRBC-specific oligonucleotide. Following uracil-DNA glycosylase treatment, a first 18-cycle PCR with universal primers M1SS and BC2_uni_R was performed on all cDNA. As for the original processing: For normalization, 1 million high-quality reads were randomly selected from each sample, with every read carrying a distinct molecular identifier. Reads with shared molecular identifiers were discarded instead of being binned into consensus sequences. MiTCR, set to a Q25 quality threshold and the strictest error-elimination algorithm, was used for CDR3 identification, clonotype clustering and error correction. A nonparametric unseen species model with Euler transformation was used to estimate a lower bound on total TCR beta diversity. The public sequencing data were trimmed at Q25 with fastp and processed into clonotypes with MiXCR by TCRdb, which kept only in-frame beta chains. Merged by CDR3 protein, the rows form single entries marked with the most common genes and DNA. The V and J calls, along with clone size, are taken from TCRdb and not from the paper's own processing. The table for this sample lists 500,000 to 650,000 distinct CDR3 sequences; 25% to 35% of them were counted only once. The leading ten clones occupy under 4.5% of the sample.

Relative to germline, V is 8 bases shorter and J is 3 bases shorter, with 16 bases between their ends. The CDR1 and CDR2 encoded by the germline V gene (reference sequence) are LNHNV and YYDKDF. From the cysteine through the phenylalanine, the CDR3 covers 15 amino acids. This entry keeps only the CDR3 DNA: 45 bases, framed from base 1. Broader findings and caveats from the paper: The long-lived group showed more naive CD4+ T cells, fewer expanded clones and increased TCR diversity than the aged group, suggesting age selection. Bulk unsorted PBMC profiling prevented conclusive comparison of naive and antigen-experienced compartments. A strong correlation was found between observed TCR beta diversity and the percentage of naive T cells measured by flow cytometry. Estimates of total diversity based on one million sequenced T cells were considered lower bounds and underestimates. Because the CMV infection status of the donors was unknown, age-related changes in expanded clonotypes may potentially have been confounded. As age increased, observed TCR beta diversity per million T cells dropped in a roughly linear way, and a significant reduction was already evident by age 40.

These data were likewise used in another study, on T cells of mothers and their children. The second study reports: Donors were nine systemically healthy Caucasian individuals: three mothers and their six children. cDNA synthesis used all of the extracted RNA, with about 1.5 ug of RNA in each 15 ul reaction. In the second PCR, the M1S primer introduced both the sample barcodes and 2-4 random nucleotides. Over 8.5 million TCR beta CDR3 reads were obtained for each mother, and 2.5 million to 3 million reads were obtained for each child. In both related and unrelated pairs, thymic selection shapes the output of TCR recombination in a similar way, with inherited differences having only a minor effect. Normalized repertoire overlap was always slightly but never significantly higher in related than unrelated mother-child pairs. No persistent microchimeric T cell clones were detected, at a sensitivity of approximately 100 clones per million clonotypes. To look for features that set related mother-child pairs apart from unrelated individuals, the researchers ran deep NGS to compare the TCR beta repertoires of mothers and children. On average, the children were approximately 11 +/- 4 years old, while the mothers were about 40 +/- 4 years old. Libraries were sequenced on Illumina HiSeq 2000 with 100+100 nt paired-end reads after adapter ligation with NEBNext reagents. Mother and child libraries were prepared a month apart and sequenced in separate runs to prevent cross-contamination. Each donor had between roughly 500,000 and 2,200,000 distinct TCR beta clonotypes identified. Naive TCR beta clonotypes were estimated from low-frequency clonotypes matched to each donor's FACS-determined naive share, without sorting.

The chain joins TRBV15 to TRBJ1-4, with no confidently assigned D gene. The specimen sequenced was blood. This TCR came from a boy under 10 years old in good health. The CDR3 has the sequence CATSNPLGANEKLFF. The DNA sequence follows: TGTGCCACCTCTAACCCCCTTGGGGCTAATGAAAAACTGTTTTTT. The CDR3, completed at both ends by the reference TRBV15 and TRBJ1-4 genes, gives the full variable domain DAMVIQNPRYQVTQFGKPVTLSCSQTLNHNVMYWYQQKSSQAPKLLFHYYDKDFNNEADTPDNFQSRRPNTSFCFLDIRSPGLGDTAMYLCATSNPLGANEKLFFGSGTQLSVL.